The clone carrying this TCR beta chain has only one observation. TCRdb re-analysed the reads in MiXCR, keeping a single row per CDR3 protein. Of about 320,000 distinct CDR3 sequences in the sample, 9.5% were seen once. The sample is drawn from a study of T cell repertoires in cytomegalovirus infection. Turning to the study itself: Both a matching HLA type and CMV infection were indicated by public TCR beta signatures.

The CDR3 consists of 15 residues. Germline V gene data show CDR1 as DFQATT and CDR2 as SNEGSKA (reference sequence). With 0 bases clipped from V and 5 bases from J, the junction kept 6 bases outside the gene matches. The sample consisted of PBMCs. The chain couples TRBV20-1 to TRBJ2-7; 11 nucleotides match TRBD2. This sequence originates from a human donor in good health (CMV status not recorded). Some clones in this sample may be carry-over from other donors' samples. Here the CDR3 reads CSARETLAGVHEQYF. CDR3 sequence (DNA): TGCAGTGCTAGAGAGACACTAGCGGGAGTACACGAGCAGTACTTC.